The next 19 T cell receptor beta chains were all read from a single sample in a study of blood T cell repertoires in COVID-19. Measured with immunoSEQ multiplex PCR; TCRdb has only the in-frame clones, and not every one. The sample comprises tens of thousands of clones, 87% of which are singletons, and 2.5% to 3.5% rests with the top ten. The specimen was peripheral blood. These receptors were obtained from a woman in her forties or fifties with active or convalescent COVID-19.

CDR3 in DNA: TGCGCCAGCAGCCCCAGACCGATGACAGGGGTAGGAGATACGCAGTATTTT. Amino acid sequence: CASSPRPMTGVGDTQYF. This chain connects TRBV4-3 to TRBJ2-3; 8 nucleotides match TRBD1. The CDR3 loop spans 17 amino acids. V lost 4 bases and J lost 5; bases outside the gene matches: 14. In germline, CDR1 is LGHNA, CDR2 YSLEER.

This sequence joins TRBV2 and TRBJ1-3; D might be TRBD1 (5 bases). V lost 6 bases, J lost 2 bases, and 14 bases lay in between. The CDR3 has 15 amino acids. Germline V CDR1 and CDR2: SNHLY, FYNNEI. CDR3 coding DNA: TGTGCCAGCAGGCCCGGGACTACGGCTGGAAACACCATATATTTT. It yields the protein CASRPGTTAGNTIYF.

The gene calls are TRBV27 and TRBJ1-5; TRBD1 might be the D (5 bases). Germline CDR1 reads MNHEY; CDR2 reads SMNVEV (reference sequence). V lost 5 bases and J 7 bases, leaving 15 bases between the germline ends. The CDR3 loop spans 14 amino acids. The CDR3 loop reads CASSPPGFNQPQHF. In DNA, the CDR3 is TGTGCCAGCAGTCCACCAGGGTTCAACCAGCCCCAGCATTTT.

The chain combines TRBV7-2 with TRBJ1-2, with D possibly matching TRBD1 (5 bases). Germline assignment: CDR1 SGHTA and CDR2 FQGNSA. Trimming removed 5 bases from V and 5 bases from J, with 21 bases in between. The CDR3 is 16 residues long. The CDR3 loop is CASSPFQGPVSYGYTF. The CDR3 DNA is TGTGCCAGCAGCCCATTCCAGGGCCCTGTGAGTTATGGCTACACCTTC. Supplemented by reference TRBV7-2 and TRBJ1-2, the full variable domain reads GAGVSQSPSNKVTEKGKDVELRCDPISGHTALYWYRQSLGQGLEFLIYFQGNSAPDKSGLPSDRFSAERTGGSVSTLTIQRTQQEDSAVYLCASSPFQGPVSYGYTFGSGTRLTVV.

The chain couples TRBV5-1 to TRBJ2-7; 7 positions match TRBD2. The junction had 1 base not matched to a gene; V was cut back by 2 bases and J by 2 bases. CDR1 SGHRS and CDR2 YFSETQ come from the germline V gene. The CDR3 loop spans 13 amino acids. The DNA of the CDR3 is TGCGCCAGCAGCTTCGGGACTACCTACGAGCAGTACTTC. As protein: CASSFGTTYEQYF.

V and J are TRBV24-1 and TRBJ1-4; TRBD1 matches at 7 bases. Germline V gene sequence: CDR1 KGHDR, CDR2 SFDVKD. CDR3 length equals 17 residues. J gave up 5 bases and V 5 bases, and 13 bases lay outside the gene matches. The CDR3 region has the DNA TGTGCCACCAGTGGCACTAGCTTGCCGGGACAGAATGAAAAACTGTTTTTT. This translates into CATSGTSLPGQNEKLFF.

The genes are TRBV4-3 and TRBJ1-3, with a possible D match to TRBD1 (6 bases). Germline loops: CDR1 LGHNA, CDR2 YSLEER. Trimming removed 2 bases from V and 0 bases from J, with 23 bases in between. This CDR3 has 20 residues. CDR3 loop: CASSQFSPLQGRLSGNTIYF. The CDR3 DNA reads TGCGCCAGCAGCCAATTCTCCCCCTTACAGGGACGCCTCTCTGGAAACACCATATATTTT.

The rearrangement links TRBV4-3 to TRBJ2-1; the D gene is possibly TRBD2 (5 bases). V was cut by 0 bases and J by 0 bases, with 6 bases left in between. The germline V gene encodes CDR1 LGHNA and CDR2 YSLEER. The CDR3 runs 15 residues. The CDR3 DNA is TGCGCCAGCAGCCAAGACGGACTCTCCTACAATGAGCAGTTCTTC. It specifies CASSQDGLSYNEQFF.

In DNA form, the CDR3 reads TGTGCCAGCAGCGTAGACTCGTTACCTACCTACGAGCAGTACTTC. Translating gives CASSVDSLPTYEQYF. The chain combines TRBV9 with TRBJ2-7, with unresolved D. The CDR3 totals 15 residues. With 0 bases removed from V and 2 bases from J, the gap between germline ends came to 12 bases. Germline V gene sequence: CDR1 SGDLS, CDR2 YYNGEE.

This rearrangement joins TRBV5-6 to TRBJ2-7, with 8 bases fitting TRBD1. The trim removed 4 bases at V and 7 bases at J, leaving 4 bases unmatched. This CDR3 has 12 residues. Per the germline V gene, CDR1 is SGHDT and CDR2 is YYEEEE. CDR3 sequence: CASSQGAREQYF. DNA for the CDR3: TGTGCCAGCAGCCAGGGGGCGCGGGAGCAGTACTTC.

This clone was seen just once. This chain links TRBV7-9 with TRBJ1-1, with D unresolved. Per germline, CDR1 SEHNR and CDR2 FQNEAQ (reference sequence). This CDR3 has 10 residues. The germline V and J ends were trimmed by 8 bases and 6 bases, with 7 bases remaining between them. The CDR3 reads CASAAAEAFF. As DNA, the CDR3 is TGTGCCAGCGCGGCCGCTGAAGCTTTCTTT.

The chain joins TRBV11-2 to TRBJ2-5, with D possibly being TRBD1 (5 bases). The V end was cut by 4 bases, the J end by 7 bases, with 16 bases between. Germline CDR1 SGHAT, CDR2 FQNNGV. The CDR3 length is 14 residues. Here the CDR3 DNA reads TGTGCCAGCAGCTCGCAAGGGGTGGGATGGACCCAGTACTTC. It translates to CASSSQGVGWTQYF.

This sequence joins TRBV19 and TRBJ2-5; 8 bases match TRBD1. V was pared by 8 bases and J by 5 bases, with 10 bases of the junction left unmatched. This CDR3 contains 14 residues. In germline, CDR1 is LNHDA, CDR2 SQIVND (reference sequence). The DNA of the CDR3 is TGTGCCAGTCGAGCAGGGGGCGCAGGGGAGACCCAGTACTTC. This encodes CASRAGGAGETQYF.

The genes are TRBV10-3 and TRBJ1-4; TRBD1 aligns across 8 bases. The V gene end was trimmed by 4 bases and the J gene end by 6 bases; junction bases not matched to a gene: 7. Germline loops: CDR1 ENHRY, CDR2 SYGVKD. CDR3 size: 15 residues. The CDR3 loop is CAISAADRGDEKLFF. In DNA form, the CDR3 reads TGTGCCATCAGTGCCGCCGACAGGGGAGATGAAAAACTGTTTTTT.

The rearrangement uses TRBV14 and TRBJ1-2; D gene uncertain. CDR1 and CDR2 from the germline V gene are SGHDN and FVKESK. This CDR3 comprises 12 residues. The ends were cut back, 6 bases at V and 4 bases at J, with 9 bases in the middle. The CDR3 DNA reads TGTGCCAGCAGTCAAACGGTCTATGGCTACACCTTC. Translated, it gives CASSQTVYGYTF.

The J gene is TRBJ1-1, the V gene TRBV6-5, with D perhaps matching TRBD1 (6 bases). Trimming removed 6 bases from V and 3 bases from J, with 11 bases in between. The CDR3 runs to 13 residues. Germline lookup yields CDR1 MNHEY and CDR2 SVGAGI. CDR3 DNA: TGTGCCAGCAGCCCGACAGGCTACACTGAAGCTTTCTTT. This translates into CASSPTGYTEAFF.

A single count supports this clone. The V gene is TRBV29-1, the J gene TRBJ2-7, with 9 bases that match TRBD1. This CDR3 spans 13 amino acids. Trimming cost V 3 bases and J 3 bases; bases outside gene matches: 3. Germline V gene data show CDR1 as SQVTM and CDR2 as ANQGSEA. The CDR3 sequence: CSVDGTGIYEQYF. CDR3 coding DNA: TGCAGCGTTGATGGGACAGGGATCTACGAGCAGTACTTC.

The sample holds a few counts of this clone. The CDR3 DNA follows: TGTGCCAGCAGCTTAGTCTCGGGGAATACTGAAGCTTTCTTT. It yields the protein CASSLVSGNTEAFF. J is TRBJ1-1 and V is TRBV7-2, with D uncertain. The CDR3 has 14 amino acids. From germline, CDR1 is SGHTA and CDR2 FQGNSA. The germline V and J ends were trimmed by 1 base and 5 bases, with 11 bases remaining between them.

The rearrangement links TRBV19 to TRBJ1-1, with TRBD1 matching 9 bases. Per germline, CDR1 LNHDA and CDR2 SQIVND (reference sequence). The CDR3 is made up of 16 amino acids. J gave up 3 bases and V 4 bases, and 9 bases lay outside the gene matches. In nucleotides, the CDR3 is TGTGCCAGTAGTAAGGACAGGGGAGGGATGGACACTGAAGCTTTCTTT. It specifies CASSKDRGGMDTEAFF.